This is a list of T cell receptor beta chains from one sample in a study of blood T cell repertoires in COVID-19. This table comes from immunoSEQ multiplex PCR, and its TCRdb copy is limited to in-frame clones, with some not included. The sample lists 100,000 to 120,000 clones; 70% to 90% were seen once. The source material was peripheral blood. The receptors originated from a man aged 35-49 years with acute or convalescent COVID-19. The CDR3 runs from the conserved cysteine through the conserved F or W. Fields, in order: D gene, clone size, V gene, J gene, CDR3 DNA, CDR3 protein. The D gene is left open where the match is weak. The size field is filled for only some rows; it gives once, few, many or a size class.

d_call: TRBD1; clone_size: -; v_call: TRBV5-1; j_call: TRBJ2-1; cdr3_nt: TGCGCCAGCACCCGACAGGGGGAAGGAAAGGAGCAGTTCTTC; cdr3_aa: CASTRQGEGKEQFF
d_call: -; clone_size: -; v_call: TRBV2; j_call: TRBJ1-3; cdr3_nt: TGTGCCAGCAGTGAATTGGGCAGGGGCACCTCTGGAAACACCATATATTTT; cdr3_aa: CASSELGRGTSGNTIYF
d_call: -; clone_size: -; v_call: TRBV9; j_call: TRBJ1-4; cdr3_nt: TGTGCCAGCAGCGTAAGCCCGACCGAGGTTTTAGGAGACAAACTGTTTTTT; cdr3_aa: CASSVSPTEVLGDKLFF
d_call: -; clone_size: -; v_call: TRBV9; j_call: TRBJ2-3; cdr3_nt: TGTGCCAGCAGCGTGGGGCAGCCAGCGTTCAGGGCGGGGAGCACAGATACGCAGTATTTT; cdr3_aa: CASSVGQPAFRAGSTDTQYF
d_call: -; clone_size: -; v_call: TRBV19; j_call: TRBJ2-7; cdr3_nt: TGTGCCAGTAGTAATCCCAGGGTGGGCTACGAGCAGTACTTC; cdr3_aa: CASSNPRVGYEQYF
d_call: -; clone_size: -; v_call: TRBV7-2; j_call: TRBJ2-2; cdr3_nt: TGTGCCAGCAGCTTAGTTTCTGGGGGGTCCGGGGAGCTGTTTTTT; cdr3_aa: CASSLVSGGSGELFF
d_call: TRBD1; clone_size: -; v_call: TRBV27; j_call: TRBJ1-2; cdr3_nt: TGTGCCAGCAGTTCCCTCCATCAACAGGGGGCTAATGGCTACACCTTC; cdr3_aa: CASSSLHQQGANGYTF
d_call: -; clone_size: -; v_call: TRBV14; j_call: TRBJ1-4; cdr3_nt: TGTGCCAGCAGCCAAGAGGTCGGCGGTTTTGGTGAAAAACTGTTTTTT; cdr3_aa: CASSQEVGGFGEKLFF
d_call: -; clone_size: -; v_call: TRBV2; j_call: TRBJ2-2; cdr3_nt: TGTGCCAGCACCTTGGACAGGAACACCGGGGAGCTGTTTTTT; cdr3_aa: CASTLDRNTGELFF
d_call: -; clone_size: -; v_call: TRBV7-2; j_call: TRBJ1-4; cdr3_nt: TGTGCCAGCAGCGTGGACAGAACCTCTAATGAAAAACTGTTTTTT; cdr3_aa: CASSVDRTSNEKLFF
d_call: -; clone_size: -; v_call: TRBV6-2/TRBV6-3; j_call: TRBJ2-1; cdr3_nt: TGTGCCAGCAGTTACTTAGCGTCGGGTGAGCAGTTCTTC; cdr3_aa: CASSYLASGEQFF
d_call: -; clone_size: -; v_call: TRBV11-3; j_call: TRBJ2-7; cdr3_nt: TGTGCCAGCAGCTTAGGGTCAGGGCGTCCTGGCGAGCAGTACTTC; cdr3_aa: CASSLGSGRPGEQYF
d_call: TRBD1; clone_size: once; v_call: TRBV5-1; j_call: TRBJ1-6; cdr3_nt: TGCGCCAGCAGCTTGGGAGACAGGGGTTCACCCCTCCACTTT; cdr3_aa: CASSLGDRGSPLHF
d_call: -; clone_size: -; v_call: TRBV5-1; j_call: TRBJ2-7; cdr3_nt: TGCGCCAGCAGCTTGGCCTCAGGGGATACGTACGAGCAGTACTTC; cdr3_aa: CASSLASGDTYEQYF
d_call: -; clone_size: -; v_call: TRBV30; j_call: TRBJ2-1; cdr3_nt: TGTGCCTGGAGTGGTCAAAACAATGAGCAGTTCTTC; cdr3_aa: CAWSGQNNEQFF
d_call: TRBD1; clone_size: -; v_call: TRBV3-1/TRBV3-2; j_call: TRBJ2-2; cdr3_nt: TGTGCCAGCAGCCGGCGACAGGGCGGGACCGGGGAGCTGTTTTTT; cdr3_aa: CASSRRQGGTGELFF
d_call: TRBD2; clone_size: -; v_call: TRBV19; j_call: TRBJ2-1; cdr3_nt: TGTGCCAGTAGTATAGCTAGCGGGGGGGTCCTTGAGCAGTTCTTC; cdr3_aa: CASSIASGGVLEQFF
d_call: TRBD1; clone_size: few; v_call: TRBV4-1; j_call: TRBJ1-6; cdr3_nt: TGCGCCAGCAGCCAACCTAACAGGGGCCCTAATTCACCCCTCCACTTT; cdr3_aa: CASSQPNRGPNSPLHF
d_call: -; clone_size: -; v_call: TRBV19; j_call: TRBJ2-7; cdr3_nt: TGTGCCAGTAGTGCCTCAGGGATGAAGGCCTACGAGCAGTACTTC; cdr3_aa: CASSASGMKAYEQYF
d_call: -; clone_size: -; v_call: TRBV7-9; j_call: TRBJ2-7; cdr3_nt: TGTGCCAGCAGCCACCCCCTAAGCGAGCAGTACTTC; cdr3_aa: CASSHPLSEQYF
d_call: -; clone_size: -; v_call: TRBV5-1; j_call: TRBJ1-1; cdr3_nt: TGCGCCAGCGCTTCGGGGGGGAACACTGAAGCTTTCTTT; cdr3_aa: CASASGGNTEAFF